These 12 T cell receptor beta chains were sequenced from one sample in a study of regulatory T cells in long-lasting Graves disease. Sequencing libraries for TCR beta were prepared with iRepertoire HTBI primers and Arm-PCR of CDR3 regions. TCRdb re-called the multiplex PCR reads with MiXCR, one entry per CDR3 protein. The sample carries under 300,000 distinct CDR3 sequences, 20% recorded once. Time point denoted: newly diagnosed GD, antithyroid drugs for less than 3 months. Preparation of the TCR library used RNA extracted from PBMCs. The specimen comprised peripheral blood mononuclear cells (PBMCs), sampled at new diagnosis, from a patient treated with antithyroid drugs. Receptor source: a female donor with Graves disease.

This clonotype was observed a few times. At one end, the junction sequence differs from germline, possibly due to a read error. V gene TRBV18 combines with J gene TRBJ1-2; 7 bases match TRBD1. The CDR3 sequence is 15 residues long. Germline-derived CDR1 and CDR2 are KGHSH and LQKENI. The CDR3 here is CASSPGSGTEYGHTF. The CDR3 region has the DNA TGTGCCAGCTCACCCGGTAGCGGGACAGAGTATGGCCACACCTTC. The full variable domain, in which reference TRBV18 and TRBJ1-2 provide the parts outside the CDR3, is NAGVMQNPRHLVRRRGQEARLRCSPMKGHSHVYWYRQLPEEGLKFMVYLQKENIIDESGMPKERFSAEFPKEGPSILRIQQVVRGDSAAYFCASSPGSGTEYGHTFGSGTRLTVV.

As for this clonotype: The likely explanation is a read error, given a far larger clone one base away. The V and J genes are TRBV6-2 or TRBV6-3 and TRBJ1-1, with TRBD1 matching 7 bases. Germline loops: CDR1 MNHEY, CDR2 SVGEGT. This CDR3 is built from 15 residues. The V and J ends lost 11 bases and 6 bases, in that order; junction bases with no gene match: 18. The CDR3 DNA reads TGTGCCGCAAGACAGGGTGGGAACCGAGAAGCTGAAGCTTTCTTT. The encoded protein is CAARQGGNREAEAFF.

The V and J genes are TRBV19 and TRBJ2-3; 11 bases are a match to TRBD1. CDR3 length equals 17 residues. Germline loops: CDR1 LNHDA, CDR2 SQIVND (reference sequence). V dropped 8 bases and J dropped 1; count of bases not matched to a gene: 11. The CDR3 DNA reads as TGTGCCAGTCTCCGGGACAGGGGGACGTTGGGCACAGATACGCAGTATTTT. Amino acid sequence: CASLRDRGTLGTDTQYF.

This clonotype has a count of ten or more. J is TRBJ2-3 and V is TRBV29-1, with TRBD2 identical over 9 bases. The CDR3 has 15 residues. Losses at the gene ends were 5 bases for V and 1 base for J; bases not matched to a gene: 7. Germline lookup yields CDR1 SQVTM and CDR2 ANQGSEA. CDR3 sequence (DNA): TGCAGCGTTACGGGCGGGAGGGTCGGCACAGATACGCAGTATTTT. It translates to CSVTGGRVGTDTQYF.

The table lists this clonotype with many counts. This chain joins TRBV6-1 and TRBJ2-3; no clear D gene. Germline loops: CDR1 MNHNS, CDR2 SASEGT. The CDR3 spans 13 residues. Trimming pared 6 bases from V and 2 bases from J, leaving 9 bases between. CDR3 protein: CASRAFSTDTQYF. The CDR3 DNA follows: TGTGCCAGCAGAGCCTTCTCCACAGATACGCAGTATTTT.

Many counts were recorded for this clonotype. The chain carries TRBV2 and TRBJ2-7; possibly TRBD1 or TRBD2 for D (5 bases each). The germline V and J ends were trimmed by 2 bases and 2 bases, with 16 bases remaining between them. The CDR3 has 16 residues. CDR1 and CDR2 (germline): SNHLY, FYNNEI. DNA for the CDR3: TGTGCCAGCAGTGAATTAAGTAGGGGACGGACCTACGAGCAGTACTTC. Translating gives CASSELSRGRTYEQYF.

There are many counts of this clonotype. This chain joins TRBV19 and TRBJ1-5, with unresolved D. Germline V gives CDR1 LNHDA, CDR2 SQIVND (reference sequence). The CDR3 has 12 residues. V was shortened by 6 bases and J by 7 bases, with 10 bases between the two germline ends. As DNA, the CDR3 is TGTGCCAGTAGGCTCGGCGCCCAGCCCCAGCATTTT. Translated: CASRLGAQPQHF.

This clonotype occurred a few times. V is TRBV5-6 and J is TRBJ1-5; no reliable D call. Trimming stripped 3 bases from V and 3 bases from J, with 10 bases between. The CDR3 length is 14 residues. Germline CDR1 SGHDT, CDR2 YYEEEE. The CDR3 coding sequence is TGTGCCAGCAGCTCAGGACGGTACAATCAGCCCCAGCATTTT. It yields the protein CASSSGRYNQPQHF.

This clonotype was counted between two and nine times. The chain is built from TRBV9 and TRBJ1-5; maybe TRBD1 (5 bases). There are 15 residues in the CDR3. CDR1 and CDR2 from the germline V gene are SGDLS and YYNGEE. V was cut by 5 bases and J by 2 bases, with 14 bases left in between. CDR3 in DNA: TGTGCCAGCAGGGGGGTCTTGGGGGGCAATCAGCCCCAGCATTTT. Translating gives CASRGVLGGNQPQHF.

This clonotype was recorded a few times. This chain's CDR3 is CATRGQGSGGGYTF. CDR3 DNA sequence: TGTGCCACCCGGGGACAGGGAAGTGGTGGAGGCTACACCTTC. The chain uses TRBV24-1 and TRBJ1-2; 9 positions match TRBD1. The CDR3 loop spans 14 amino acids. V trimming: 9 bases; J trimming: 8 bases; junction bases outside the gene matches: 12. Germline loops: CDR1 KGHDR, CDR2 SFDVKD.

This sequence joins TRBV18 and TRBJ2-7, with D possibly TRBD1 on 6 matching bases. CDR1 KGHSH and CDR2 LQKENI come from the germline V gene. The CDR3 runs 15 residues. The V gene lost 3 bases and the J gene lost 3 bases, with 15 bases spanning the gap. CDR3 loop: CASSPLRDMVYEQYF. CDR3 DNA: TGTGCCAGCTCACCGCTCCGGGACATGGTCTACGAGCAGTACTTC.

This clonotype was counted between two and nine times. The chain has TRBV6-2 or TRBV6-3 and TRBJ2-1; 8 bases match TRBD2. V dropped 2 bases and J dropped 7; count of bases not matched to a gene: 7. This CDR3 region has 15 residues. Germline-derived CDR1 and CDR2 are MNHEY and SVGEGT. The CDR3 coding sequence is TGTGCCAGCAGTTACGGGGGGAGCGGGAGTAATGAGCAGTTCTTC. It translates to CASSYGGSGSNEQFF.